These 16 T cell receptor beta chains were all obtained from the same sample, sequenced in a study of blood T cell repertoires in COVID-19. The repertoire was sequenced with immunoSEQ multiplex PCR; TCRdb's copy has only in-frame clones and lacks some. This sample has under 200,000 clones, with about 89% found just once. The sequencing sample was made of peripheral blood. These receptors were taken from a man between 65 and 85 years old with acute or convalescent COVID-19.

The chain is built from TRBV5-4 and TRBJ2-5; 7 bases align to TRBD2. V gave up 2 bases and J gave up 2 bases; unmatched junction bases: 3. Looked up from germline, CDR1 is SGHNT and CDR2 is YYREEE (reference sequence). The CDR3 runs to 14 residues. The CDR3 region has the DNA TGTGCCAGCAGCTTAAGCGGGACTCAAGAGACCCAGTACTTC. Its protein is CASSLSGTQETQYF.

This clone was detected ten times or more. The rearrangement uses TRBV6-6 and TRBJ2-7, with 7 nucleotides matching TRBD1. With 6 bases clipped from V and 3 bases from J, the junction kept 14 bases outside the gene matches. Germline CDR1 MNHNY, CDR2 SVGAGI (reference sequence). There are 16 residues in the CDR3. In nucleotides, the CDR3 is TGTGCCAGCAGCAAAGGACAGGCCGGAGGAATCTACGAGCAGTACTTC. The encoded protein is CASSKGQAGGIYEQYF.

J is TRBJ2-4 and V is TRBV28, with D tentatively TRBD1 (6 bases). V was cut by 7 bases and J by 8 bases, with 18 bases left in between. Germline V gene sequence: CDR1 MDHEN, CDR2 SYDVKM. This CDR3 has 14 amino acids. In nucleotides, the CDR3 is TGTGCCAGCACCACAGGGCTAGCTGTTCACATTCAGTACTTC. Translated: CASTTGLAVHIQYF.

This clone appeared a few times. This rearrangement joins TRBV7-2 to TRBJ1-5; D uncertain. The CDR3 extends over 13 amino acids. The germline V gene has CDR1 SGHTA and CDR2 FQGNSA. Trimming stripped 0 bases from V and 7 bases from J, with 7 bases between. The CDR3 protein is CASSLALYQPQHF. The CDR3, as DNA: TGTGCCAGCAGCTTAGCCCTCTACCAGCCCCAGCATTTT.

Only a few counts were recorded for this clone. The V call is TRBV6-5, the J call TRBJ1-1; no reliable D call. This CDR3 region has 13 residues. With 6 bases removed from V and 14 bases from J, the gap between germline ends came to 22 bases. Looked up from germline, CDR1 is MNHEY and CDR2 is SVGAGI. CDR3 DNA: TGTGCCAGCAGCTCCTCTCGATCGTGGAGAGGATTCTTT. It codes for CASSSSRSWRGFF.

The chain employs TRBV30 and TRBJ1-6, with D tentatively TRBD1 (5 bases). Germline V lookup: CDR1 GTSNPN, CDR2 SVGIG (reference sequence). The CDR3 covers 13 residues. V was pared by 3 bases and J by 6 bases, with 9 bases between. The CDR3 DNA reads as TGTGCCTGGAGCAAGGGACTTAATTCACCCCTCCACTTT. It codes for CAWSKGLNSPLHF.

J is TRBJ2-3 and V is TRBV4-3, with D uncertain. V lost 0 bases and J 6 bases, leaving 4 bases between the germline ends. This CDR3 has 12 amino acids. Germline V CDR1 and CDR2: LGHNA, YSLEER. The CDR3 coding sequence is TGCGCCAGCAGCCAAGAGGGCGATACGCAGTATTTT. It is translated as CASSQEGDTQYF.

This chain uses TRBV19 with TRBJ2-7, with 7 bases matching TRBD1. The CDR3 covers 14 residues. J lost 0 bases, V lost 9 bases, and 8 bases had no gene match. Germline V gene lookup returns CDR1 LNHDA and CDR2 SQIVND (reference sequence). The CDR3 is CASPNRGSSYEQYF. The CDR3 DNA sequence: TGTGCCAGCCCTAACAGGGGCTCCTCCTACGAGCAGTACTTC.

This chain connects TRBV2 to TRBJ2-2; perhaps TRBD2 as D (6 bases). Germline V gives CDR1 SNHLY, CDR2 FYNNEI. The CDR3 runs to 14 residues. The V end was cut by 7 bases, the J end by 6 bases, with 15 bases between. CDR3 nucleotides: TGTGCCAGCACCTTCGATGGGGAGGCCGGGGAGCTGTTTTTT. It encodes CASTFDGEAGELFF.

The gene calls are TRBV2 and TRBJ1-2; weak D call: TRBD1 (6 bases). V was trimmed by 6 bases and J by 5 bases, leaving 19 bases between them. Germline lookup yields CDR1 SNHLY and CDR2 FYNNEI. The CDR3 runs to 15 residues. The CDR3 sequence is CASRRPTGSSYGYTF. Here the CDR3 DNA reads TGTGCCAGCAGGCGACCCACAGGGTCCTCTTATGGCTACACCTTC.

The V and J genes are TRBV9 and TRBJ2-5, with 11 nucleotides matching TRBD2. The V gene end was trimmed by 3 bases and the J gene end by 0 bases; junction bases not matched to a gene: 10. CDR3 length equals 18 residues. From germline, CDR1 is SGDLS and CDR2 YYNGEE. This CDR3 is CASSGASGGPYYQETQYF. CDR3 in DNA: TGTGCCAGCAGCGGAGCTAGCGGGGGGCCGTACTACCAAGAGACCCAGTACTTC.

V gene TRBV7-9 combines with J gene TRBJ2-1, with 9 bases lining up with TRBD1. Looked up from germline, CDR1 is SEHNR and CDR2 is FQNEAQ (reference sequence). The CDR3 has 14 amino acids. Germline trimming cut 5 bases from V and 7 bases from J; bases unmatched to any gene: 6. Written as DNA, the CDR3 is TGTGCCAGCAGCCTACAGGGGGCGACGAATGAGCAGTTCTTC. Its translation is CASSLQGATNEQFF.

CDR3 sequence: CASSLRTRASYEQYF. CDR3 DNA: TGTGCCAGCAGCTTAAGGACTAGGGCCTCCTACGAGCAGTACTTC. The gene calls are TRBV11-2 and TRBJ2-7, with 7 bases aligning to TRBD2. CDR1 and CDR2 from the germline V gene are SGHAT and FQNNGV. The CDR3 loop spans 15 amino acids. After removal of 2 bases from V and 0 bases from J, the junction contained 4 bases not matched to a gene.

In nucleotides, the CDR3 is TGTGCCAGCAGCAAACAAAACTATGGCTACACCTTC. Residues: CASSKQNYGYTF. The genes are TRBV28 and TRBJ1-2; no definite D call. CDR1 MDHEN and CDR2 SYDVKM come from the germline V gene. Trimming pared 6 bases from V and 2 bases from J, leaving 7 bases between. The CDR3 is made up of 12 amino acids.

V and J are TRBV30 and TRBJ1-3; a possible D gene is TRBD1 (6 bases). V lost 2 bases and J lost 5, with 16 bases in between. The germline CDR1 and CDR2 sequences are GTSNPN and SVGIG (reference sequence). This CDR3 region has 15 residues. CDR3 sequence reads: CAWSQWGGARNTIYF. The CDR3 DNA follows: TGTGCCTGGAGTCAGTGGGGGGGGGCCCGAAACACCATATATTTT.

The chain links TRBV4-2 to TRBJ2-3, with D unresolved. The CDR3 totals 16 residues. V lost 3 bases and J 1 base, leaving 14 bases between the germline ends. Germline values: CDR1 LGHNA, CDR2 YNFKEQ. Here the CDR3 DNA reads TGTGCCAGCAGCCAGGGCTTAAACAGAGGCACAGATACGCAGTATTTT. It is translated as CASSQGLNRGTDTQYF.